This T cell receptor (beta chain) was sequenced in a study of T cells in Graves' hyperthyroidism and ophthalmopathy. Germline V gene sequence: CDR1 SEHNR, CDR2 FQNEAQ (reference sequence). V gave up 9 bases and J gave up 5 bases, with 13 bases separating them. The CDR3 runs to 13 residues. Uncontrolled infection, other autoimmune disease, pregnancy or lactation disqualified patients from enrolment. Roughly 9.1 ml of fresh peripheral blood supplied the PBMCs. Study-wide results and limits: Ophthalmopathy onset followed model prediction by a median approximately seven months. Ophthalmopathy was told apart from stable hyperthyroidism by a 13 V-J model.

This clonotype was counted at least ten times. Its antigen is currently unknown. There were TCR beta CDR3 regions amplified from RNA transcripts. HTBI primers were the set used in a first-round RT-PCR of the TCR CDR3. MiXCR, applied by TCRdb to the multiplex PCR reads, yields one record per CDR3 protein. This table has some 350,000 distinct CDR3 sequences, around 14% appearing once. Sequencing was done on a sample of blood. This clonotype was obtained from a young woman with Graves' hyperthyroidism that later progressed to Graves' ophthalmopathy. The V and J genes are TRBV7-9 and TRBJ1-4, with D maybe TRBD1 (6 bases). The CDR3 loop is CASLQGGNEKLFF. DNA for the CDR3: TGTGCCAGTCTACAGGGCGGCAATGAAAAACTGTTTTTT.